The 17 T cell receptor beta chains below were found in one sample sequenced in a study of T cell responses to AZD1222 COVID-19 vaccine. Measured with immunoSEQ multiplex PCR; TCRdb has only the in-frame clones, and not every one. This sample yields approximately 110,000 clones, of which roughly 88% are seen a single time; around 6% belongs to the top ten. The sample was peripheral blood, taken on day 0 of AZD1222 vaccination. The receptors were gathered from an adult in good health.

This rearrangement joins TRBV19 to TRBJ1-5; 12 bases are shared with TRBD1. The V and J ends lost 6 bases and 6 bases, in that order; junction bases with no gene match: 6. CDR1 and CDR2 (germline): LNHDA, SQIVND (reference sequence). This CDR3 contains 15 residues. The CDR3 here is CASRAGTGGLQPQHF. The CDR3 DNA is TGTGCCAGTAGAGCCGGGACAGGGGGCCTTCAGCCCCAGCATTTT.

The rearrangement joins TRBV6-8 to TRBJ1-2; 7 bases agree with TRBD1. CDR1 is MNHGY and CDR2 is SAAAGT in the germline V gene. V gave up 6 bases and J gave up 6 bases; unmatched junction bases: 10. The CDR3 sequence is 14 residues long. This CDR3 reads CASRATGAKDGYTF. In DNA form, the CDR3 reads TGTGCCAGCAGGGCCACAGGGGCAAAGGATGGCTACACCTTC.

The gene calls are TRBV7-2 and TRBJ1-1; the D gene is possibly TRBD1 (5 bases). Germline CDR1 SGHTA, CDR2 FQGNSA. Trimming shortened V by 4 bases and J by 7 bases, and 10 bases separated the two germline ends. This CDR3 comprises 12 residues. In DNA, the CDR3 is TGTGCCAGCAGCTCCGACAGCCTTGAAGCTTTCTTT. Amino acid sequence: CASSSDSLEAFF.

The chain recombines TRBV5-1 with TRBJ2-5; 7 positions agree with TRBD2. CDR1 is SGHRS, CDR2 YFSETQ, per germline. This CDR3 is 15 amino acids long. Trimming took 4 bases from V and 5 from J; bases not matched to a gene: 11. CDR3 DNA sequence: TGCGCCAGCAGCCCTCACGGCGGGGGAGAGGAGACCCAGTACTTC. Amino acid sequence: CASSPHGGGEETQYF. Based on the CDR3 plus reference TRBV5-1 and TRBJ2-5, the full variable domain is KAGVTQTPRYLIKTRGQQVTLSCSPISGHRSVSWYQQTPGQGLQFLFEYFSETQRNKGNFPGRFSGRQFSNSRSEMNVSTLELGDSALYLCASSPHGGGEETQYFGPGTRLLVL.

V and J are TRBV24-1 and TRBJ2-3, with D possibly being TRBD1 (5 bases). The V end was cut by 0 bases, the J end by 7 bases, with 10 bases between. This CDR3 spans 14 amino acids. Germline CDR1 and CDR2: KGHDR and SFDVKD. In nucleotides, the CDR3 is TGTGCCACCAGTGATTTGAGGCAGGGCAATACGCAGTATTTT. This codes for CATSDLRQGNTQYF.

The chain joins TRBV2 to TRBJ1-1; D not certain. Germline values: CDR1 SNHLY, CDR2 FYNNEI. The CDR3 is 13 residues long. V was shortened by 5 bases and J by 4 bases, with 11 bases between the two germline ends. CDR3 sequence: CASSKVLSTEAFF. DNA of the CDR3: TGTGCCAGCAGTAAAGTCCTGAGCACTGAAGCTTTCTTT.

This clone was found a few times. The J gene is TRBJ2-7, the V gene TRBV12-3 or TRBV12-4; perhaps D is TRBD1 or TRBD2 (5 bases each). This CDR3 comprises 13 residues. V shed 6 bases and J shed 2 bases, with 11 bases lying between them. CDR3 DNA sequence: TGTGCCAGCAGCCTCAAGGGACCCTACGAGCAGTACTTC. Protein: CASSLKGPYEQYF.

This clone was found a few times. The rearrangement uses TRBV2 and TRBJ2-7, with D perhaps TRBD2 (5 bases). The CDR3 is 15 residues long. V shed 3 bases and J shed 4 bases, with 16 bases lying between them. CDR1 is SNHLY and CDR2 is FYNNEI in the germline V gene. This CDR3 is CASSDSSGFLYEQYF. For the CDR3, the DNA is TGTGCCAGCAGTGACTCGTCGGGATTTCTATACGAGCAGTACTTC.

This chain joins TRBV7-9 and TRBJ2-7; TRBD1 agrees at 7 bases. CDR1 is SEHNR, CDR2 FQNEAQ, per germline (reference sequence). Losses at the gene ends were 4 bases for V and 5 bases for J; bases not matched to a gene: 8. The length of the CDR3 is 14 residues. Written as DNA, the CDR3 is TGTGCCAGCAGCTCGGGACAGACCCCCAACGAGCAGTACTTC. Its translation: CASSSGQTPNEQYF. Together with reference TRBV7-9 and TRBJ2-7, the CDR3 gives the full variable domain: DTGVSQNPRHKITKRGQNVTFRCDPISEHNRLYWYRQTLGQGPEFLTYFQNEAQLEKSRLLSDRFSAERPKGSFSTLEIQRTEQGDSAMYLCASSSGQTPNEQYFGPGTRLTVT.

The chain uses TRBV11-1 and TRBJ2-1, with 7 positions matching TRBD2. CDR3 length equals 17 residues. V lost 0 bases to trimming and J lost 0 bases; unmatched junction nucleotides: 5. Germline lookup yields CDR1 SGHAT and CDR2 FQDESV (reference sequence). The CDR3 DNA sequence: TGTGCCAGCAGCTTAGCGGGGGGGGTACGCTCCTACAATGAGCAGTTCTTC. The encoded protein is CASSLAGGVRSYNEQFF.

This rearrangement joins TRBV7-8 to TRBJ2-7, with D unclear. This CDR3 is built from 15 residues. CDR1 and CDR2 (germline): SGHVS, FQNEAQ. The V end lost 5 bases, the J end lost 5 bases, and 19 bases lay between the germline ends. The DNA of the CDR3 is TGTGCCAGCAGCCCCCTTTTGGCGGCAAACGACGAGCAGTACTTC. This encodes CASSPLLAANDEQYF. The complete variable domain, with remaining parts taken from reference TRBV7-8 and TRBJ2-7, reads GAGVSQSPRYKVAKRGQDVALRCDPISGHVSLFWYQQALGQGPEFLTYFQNEAQLDKSGLPSDRFFAERPEGSVSTLKIQRTQQEDSAVYLCASSPLLAANDEQYFGPGTRLTVT.

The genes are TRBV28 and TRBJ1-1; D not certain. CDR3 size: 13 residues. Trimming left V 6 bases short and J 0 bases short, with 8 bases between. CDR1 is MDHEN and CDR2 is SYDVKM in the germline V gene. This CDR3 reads CASRAQMNTEAFF. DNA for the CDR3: TGTGCCAGCAGAGCACAGATGAACACTGAAGCTTTCTTT. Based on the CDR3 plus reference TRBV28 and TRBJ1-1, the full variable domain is DVKVTQSSRYLVKRTGEKVFLECVQDMDHENMFWYRQDPGLGLRLIYFSYDVKMKEKGDIPEGYSVSREKKERFSLILESASTNQTSMYLCASRAQMNTEAFFGQGTRLTVV.

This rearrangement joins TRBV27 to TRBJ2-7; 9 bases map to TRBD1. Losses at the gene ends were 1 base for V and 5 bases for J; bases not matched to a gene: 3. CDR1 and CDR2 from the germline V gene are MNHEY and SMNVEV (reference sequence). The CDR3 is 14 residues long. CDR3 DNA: TGTGCCAGCAGTTTATGGACAGGGGAGGACGAGCAGTACTTC. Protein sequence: CASSLWTGEDEQYF.

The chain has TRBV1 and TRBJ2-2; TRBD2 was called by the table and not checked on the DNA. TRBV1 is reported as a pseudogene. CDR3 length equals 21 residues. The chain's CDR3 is CTSSRGLAGLARISDTGELFF. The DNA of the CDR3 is TGCACCAGCAGCCGGGGCCTAGCGGGACTCGCCCGGATTTCGGACACCGGGGAGCTGTTTTTT.

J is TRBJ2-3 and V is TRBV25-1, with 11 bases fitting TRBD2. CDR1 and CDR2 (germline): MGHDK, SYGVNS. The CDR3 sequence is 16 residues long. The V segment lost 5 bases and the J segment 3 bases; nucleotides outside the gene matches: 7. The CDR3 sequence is CASSRLAGGGTDTQYF. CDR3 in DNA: TGTGCCAGCAGTCGCCTAGCGGGGGGTGGGACAGATACGCAGTATTTT.

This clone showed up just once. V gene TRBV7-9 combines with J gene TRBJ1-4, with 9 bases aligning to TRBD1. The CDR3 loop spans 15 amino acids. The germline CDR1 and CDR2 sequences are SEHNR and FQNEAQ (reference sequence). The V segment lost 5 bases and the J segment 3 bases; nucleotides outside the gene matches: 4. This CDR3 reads CASSADRGANEKLFF. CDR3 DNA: TGTGCCAGCAGCGCAGACAGGGGGGCTAATGAAAAACTGTTTTTT.

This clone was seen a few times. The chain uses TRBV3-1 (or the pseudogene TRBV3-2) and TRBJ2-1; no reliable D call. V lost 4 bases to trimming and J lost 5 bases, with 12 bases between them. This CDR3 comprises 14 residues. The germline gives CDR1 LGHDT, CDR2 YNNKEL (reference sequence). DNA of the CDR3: TGTGCCAGCAGCCCTCGCCGAGTGGACAATGAGCAGTTCTTC. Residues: CASSPRRVDNEQFF.